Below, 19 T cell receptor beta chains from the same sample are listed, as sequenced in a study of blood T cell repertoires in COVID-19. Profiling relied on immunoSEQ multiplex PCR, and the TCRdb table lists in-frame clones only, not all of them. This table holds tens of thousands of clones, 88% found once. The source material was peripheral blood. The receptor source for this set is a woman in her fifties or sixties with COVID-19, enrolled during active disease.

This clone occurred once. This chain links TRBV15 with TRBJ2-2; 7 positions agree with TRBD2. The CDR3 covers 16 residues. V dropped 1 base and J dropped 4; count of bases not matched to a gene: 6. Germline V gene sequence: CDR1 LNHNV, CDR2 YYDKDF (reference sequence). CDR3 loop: CATSRVGEGRTGELFF. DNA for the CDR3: TGTGCCACCAGCAGAGTGGGGGAGGGCCGCACCGGGGAGCTGTTTTTT.

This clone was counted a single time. CDR3: CASSTGSGGPDTGELFF. The DNA for the CDR3 is TGTGCCAGCAGCACCGGTTCGGGGGGGCCAGACACCGGGGAGCTGTTTTTT. The chain joins TRBV11-2 to TRBJ2-2; 8 bases align to TRBD2. CDR1 and CDR2 from the germline V gene are SGHAT and FQNNGV. The J segment lost 3 bases and the V segment lost 5 bases, leaving 11 bases of the junction unmatched. CDR3 length equals 17 residues.

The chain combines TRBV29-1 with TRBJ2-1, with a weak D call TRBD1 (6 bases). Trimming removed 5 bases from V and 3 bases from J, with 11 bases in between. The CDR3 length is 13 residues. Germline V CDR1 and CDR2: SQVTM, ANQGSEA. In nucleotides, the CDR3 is TGCAGCGTTCGGACAGTTGTCTACAATGAGCAGTTCTTC. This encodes CSVRTVVYNEQFF.

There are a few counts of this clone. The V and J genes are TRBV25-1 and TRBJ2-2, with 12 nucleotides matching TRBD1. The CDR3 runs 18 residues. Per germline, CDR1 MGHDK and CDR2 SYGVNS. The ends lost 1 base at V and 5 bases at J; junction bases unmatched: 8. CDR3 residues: CASSELGTGGLGTGELFF. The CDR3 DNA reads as TGTGCCAGCAGTGAATTGGGGACAGGGGGCTTGGGGACCGGGGAGCTGTTTTTT.

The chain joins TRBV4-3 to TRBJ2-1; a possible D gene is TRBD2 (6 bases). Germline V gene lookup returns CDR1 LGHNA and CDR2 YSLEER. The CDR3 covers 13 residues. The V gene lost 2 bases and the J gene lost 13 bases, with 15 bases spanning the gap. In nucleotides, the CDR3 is TGCGCCAGCAGCCAAACCACCGGGACTGGACAGTTCTTC. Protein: CASSQTTGTGQFF.

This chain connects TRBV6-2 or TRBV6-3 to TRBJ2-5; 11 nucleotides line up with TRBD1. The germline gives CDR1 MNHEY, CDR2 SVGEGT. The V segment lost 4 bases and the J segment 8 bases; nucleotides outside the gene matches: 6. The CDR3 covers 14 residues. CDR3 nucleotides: TGTGCCAGCAGTTCTCTAAGGACAGGGGGCACCCAGTACTTC. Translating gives CASSSLRTGGTQYF.

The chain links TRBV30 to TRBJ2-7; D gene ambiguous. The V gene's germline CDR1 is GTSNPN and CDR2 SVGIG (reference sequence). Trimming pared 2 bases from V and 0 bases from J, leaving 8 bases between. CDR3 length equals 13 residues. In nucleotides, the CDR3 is TGTGCCTGGAGTAAGACTCCCTCCTACGAGCAGTACTTC. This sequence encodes CAWSKTPSYEQYF.

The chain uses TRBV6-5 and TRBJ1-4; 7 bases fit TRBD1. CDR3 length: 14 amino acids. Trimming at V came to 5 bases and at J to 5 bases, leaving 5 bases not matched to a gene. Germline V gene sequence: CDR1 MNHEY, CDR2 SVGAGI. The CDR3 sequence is CASSRDSYNEKLFF. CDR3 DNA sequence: TGTGCCAGCAGTAGGGACAGTTACAATGAAAAACTGTTTTTT.

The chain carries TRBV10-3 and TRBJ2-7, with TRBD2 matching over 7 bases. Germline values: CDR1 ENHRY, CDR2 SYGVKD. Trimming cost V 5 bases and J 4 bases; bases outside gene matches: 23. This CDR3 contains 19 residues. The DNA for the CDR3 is TGTGCCATCAGTCGAAGGGGAGGGCGGGAGCGTTCTGCGGTTTACGAGCAGTACTTC. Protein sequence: CAISRRGGRERSAVYEQYF.

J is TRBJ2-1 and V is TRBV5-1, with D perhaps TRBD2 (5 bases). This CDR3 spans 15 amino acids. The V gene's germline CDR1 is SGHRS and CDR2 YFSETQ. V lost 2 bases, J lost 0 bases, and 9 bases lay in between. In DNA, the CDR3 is TGCGCCAGCAGCTTAGCTAGCTACTCCTACAATGAGCAGTTCTTC. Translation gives CASSLASYSYNEQFF. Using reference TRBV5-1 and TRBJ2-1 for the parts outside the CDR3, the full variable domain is KAGVTQTPRYLIKTRGQQVTLSCSPISGHRSVSWYQQTPGQGLQFLFEYFSETQRNKGNFPGRFSGRQFSNSRSEMNVSTLELGDSALYLCASSLASYSYNEQFFGPGTRLTVL.

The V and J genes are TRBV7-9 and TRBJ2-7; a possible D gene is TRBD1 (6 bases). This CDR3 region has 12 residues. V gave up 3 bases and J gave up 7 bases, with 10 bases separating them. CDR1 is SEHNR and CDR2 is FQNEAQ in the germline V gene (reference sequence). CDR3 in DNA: TGTGCCAGCAGCTTCCACAGGGATGAGCAGTACTTC. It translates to CASSFHRDEQYF.

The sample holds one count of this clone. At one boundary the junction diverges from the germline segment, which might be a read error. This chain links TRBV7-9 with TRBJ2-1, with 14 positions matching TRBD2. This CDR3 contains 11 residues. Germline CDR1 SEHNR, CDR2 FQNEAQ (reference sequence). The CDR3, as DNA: TGCGGGGGACTAGCGGGAGTAGAGCAGTTCTTC. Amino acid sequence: CGGLAGVEQFF.

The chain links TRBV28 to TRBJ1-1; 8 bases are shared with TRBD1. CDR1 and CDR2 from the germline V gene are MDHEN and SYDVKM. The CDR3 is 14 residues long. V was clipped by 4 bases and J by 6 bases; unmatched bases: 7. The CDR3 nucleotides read TGTGCCAGCAGTTCTGGACAGGGCCGCGCTGAAGCTTTCTTT. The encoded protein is CASSSGQGRAEAFF. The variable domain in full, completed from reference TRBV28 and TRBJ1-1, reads DVKVTQSSRYLVKRTGEKVFLECVQDMDHENMFWYRQDPGLGLRLIYFSYDVKMKEKGDIPEGYSVSREKKERFSLILESASTNQTSMYLCASSSGQGRAEAFFGQGTRLTVV.

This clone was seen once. The DNA for the CDR3 is TGTGCCAGCAGTTGGAGGGGAGACACCGGGGAGCTGTTTTTT. Amino acids: CASSWRGDTGELFF. The chain has TRBV2 and TRBJ2-2; possible D gene TRBD2, 6 bases. This CDR3 region has 14 residues. V was pared by 5 bases and J by 3 bases, with 10 bases between. Germline CDR1 reads SNHLY; CDR2 reads FYNNEI.

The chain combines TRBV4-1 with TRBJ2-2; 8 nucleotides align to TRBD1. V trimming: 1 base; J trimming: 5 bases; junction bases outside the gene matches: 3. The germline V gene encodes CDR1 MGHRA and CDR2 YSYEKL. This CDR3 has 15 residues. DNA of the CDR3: TGCGCCAGCAGCCAAGTGGACAGGGAAACCGGGGAGCTGTTTTTT. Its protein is CASSQVDRETGELFF.

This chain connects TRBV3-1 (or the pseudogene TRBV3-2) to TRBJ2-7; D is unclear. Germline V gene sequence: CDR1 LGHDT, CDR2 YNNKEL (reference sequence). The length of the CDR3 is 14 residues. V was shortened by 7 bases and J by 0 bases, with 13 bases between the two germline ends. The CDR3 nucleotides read TGTGCCAGCACTGCGAACGGCGGCTCCTACGAGCAGTACTTC. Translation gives CASTANGGSYEQYF.

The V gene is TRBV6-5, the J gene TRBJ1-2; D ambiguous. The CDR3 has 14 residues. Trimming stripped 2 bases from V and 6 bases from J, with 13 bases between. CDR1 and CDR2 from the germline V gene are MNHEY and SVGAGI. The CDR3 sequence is CASSYSLKHDGYTF. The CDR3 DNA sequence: TGTGCCAGCAGTTACAGTCTGAAGCACGATGGCTACACCTTC.

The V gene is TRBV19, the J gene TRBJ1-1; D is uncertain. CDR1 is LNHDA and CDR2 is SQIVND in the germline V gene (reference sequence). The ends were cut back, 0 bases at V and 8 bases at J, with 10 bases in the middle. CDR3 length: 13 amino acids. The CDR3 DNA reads TGTGCCAGTAGTATAGATGGTCCCAGGGAAGCTTTCTTT. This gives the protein CASSIDGPREAFF.

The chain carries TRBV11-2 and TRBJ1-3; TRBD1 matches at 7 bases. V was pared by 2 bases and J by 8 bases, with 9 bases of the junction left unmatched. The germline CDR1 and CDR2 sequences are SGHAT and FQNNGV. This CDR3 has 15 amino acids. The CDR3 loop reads CASSLSPGGLDTIYF. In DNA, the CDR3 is TGTGCCAGCAGCTTATCTCCAGGGGGTCTAGACACCATATATTTT. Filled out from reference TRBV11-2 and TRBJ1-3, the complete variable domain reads EAGVAQSPRYKIIEKRQSVAFWCNPISGHATLYWYQQILGQGPKLLIQFQNNGVVDDSQLPKDRFSAERLKGVDSTLKIQPAKLEDSAVYLCASSLSPGGLDTIYFGEGSWLTVV.